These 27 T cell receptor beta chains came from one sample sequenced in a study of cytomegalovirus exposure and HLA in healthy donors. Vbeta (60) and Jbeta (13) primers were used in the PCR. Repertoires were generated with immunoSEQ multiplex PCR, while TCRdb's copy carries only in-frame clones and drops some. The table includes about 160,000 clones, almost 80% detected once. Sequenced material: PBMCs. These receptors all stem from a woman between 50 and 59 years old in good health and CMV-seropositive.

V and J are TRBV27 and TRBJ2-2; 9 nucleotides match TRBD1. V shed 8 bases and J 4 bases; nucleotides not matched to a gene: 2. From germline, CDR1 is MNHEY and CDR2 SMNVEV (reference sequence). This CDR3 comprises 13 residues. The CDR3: CASRQGGTGELFF. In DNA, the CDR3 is TGTGCCAGCCGACAGGGGGGCACCGGGGAGCTGTTTTTT.

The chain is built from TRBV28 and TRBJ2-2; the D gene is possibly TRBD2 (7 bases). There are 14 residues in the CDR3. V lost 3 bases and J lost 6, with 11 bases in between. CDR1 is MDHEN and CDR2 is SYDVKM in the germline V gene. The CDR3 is CASSFGGAAGELFF. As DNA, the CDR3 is TGTGCCAGCAGTTTTGGGGGGGCGGCCGGGGAGCTGTTTTTT.

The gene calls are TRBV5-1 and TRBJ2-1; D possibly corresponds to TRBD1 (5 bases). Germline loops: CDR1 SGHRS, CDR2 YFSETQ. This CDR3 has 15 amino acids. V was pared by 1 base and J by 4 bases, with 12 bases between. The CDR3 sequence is CASSLMGRGYNEQFF. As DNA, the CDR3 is TGCGCCAGCAGCTTGATGGGTAGGGGATACAATGAGCAGTTCTTC.

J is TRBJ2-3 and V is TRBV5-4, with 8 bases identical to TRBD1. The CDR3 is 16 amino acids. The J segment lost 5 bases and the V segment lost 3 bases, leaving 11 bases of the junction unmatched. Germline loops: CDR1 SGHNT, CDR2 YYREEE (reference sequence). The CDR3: CASSSQGTGMEDTQYF. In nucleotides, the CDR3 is TGTGCCAGCAGCTCCCAAGGGACAGGTATGGAAGATACGCAGTATTTT.

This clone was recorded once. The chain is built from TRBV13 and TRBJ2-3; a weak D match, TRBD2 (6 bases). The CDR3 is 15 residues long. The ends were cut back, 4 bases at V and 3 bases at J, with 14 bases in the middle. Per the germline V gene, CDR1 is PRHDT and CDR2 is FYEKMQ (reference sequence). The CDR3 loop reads CASSSGRRGTDTQYF. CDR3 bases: TGTGCCAGCAGCTCGGGGCGGAGGGGTACAGATACGCAGTATTTT.

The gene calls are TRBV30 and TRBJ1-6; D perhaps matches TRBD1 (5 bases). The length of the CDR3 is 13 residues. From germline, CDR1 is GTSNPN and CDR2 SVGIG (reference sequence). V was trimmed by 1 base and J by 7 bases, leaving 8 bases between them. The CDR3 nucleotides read TGTGCCTGGAGTGAACAGGCCAATTCACCCCTCCACTTT. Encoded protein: CAWSEQANSPLHF.

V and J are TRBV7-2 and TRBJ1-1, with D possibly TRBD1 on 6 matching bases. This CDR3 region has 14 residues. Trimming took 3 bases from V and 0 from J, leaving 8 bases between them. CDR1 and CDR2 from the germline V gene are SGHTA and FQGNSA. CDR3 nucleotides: TGTGCCAGCAGCTTGAACAGGGTGAACACTGAAGCTTTCTTT. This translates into CASSLNRVNTEAFF.

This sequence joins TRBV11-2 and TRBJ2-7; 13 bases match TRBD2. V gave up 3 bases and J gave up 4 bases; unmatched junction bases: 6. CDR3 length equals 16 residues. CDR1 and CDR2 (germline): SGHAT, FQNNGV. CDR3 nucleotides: TGTGCCAGCAGCTTCCACGGACTAGCGGGAGAGTACGAGCAGTACTTC. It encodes CASSFHGLAGEYEQYF.

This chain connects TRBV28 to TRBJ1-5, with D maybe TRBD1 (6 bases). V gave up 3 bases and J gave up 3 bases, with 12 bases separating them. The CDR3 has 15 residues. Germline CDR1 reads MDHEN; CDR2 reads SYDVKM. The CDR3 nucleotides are TGTGCCAGCAGTTTGGGAACAGGGATCAATCAGCCCCAGCATTTT. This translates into CASSLGTGINQPQHF.

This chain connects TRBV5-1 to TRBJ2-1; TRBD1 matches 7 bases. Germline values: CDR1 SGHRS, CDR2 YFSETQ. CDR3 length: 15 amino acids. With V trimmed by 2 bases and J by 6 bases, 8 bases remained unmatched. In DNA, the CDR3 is TGCGCCAGCAGCTTAGACAGGGTTAGTCTCAATGAGCAGTTCTTC. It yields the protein CASSLDRVSLNEQFF.

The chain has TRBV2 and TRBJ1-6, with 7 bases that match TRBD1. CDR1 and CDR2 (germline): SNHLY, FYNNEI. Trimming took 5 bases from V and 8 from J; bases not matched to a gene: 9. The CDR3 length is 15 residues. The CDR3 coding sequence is TGTGCCAGCAGTCCTCAGGGGGAGAGATATTCACCCCTCCACTTT. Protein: CASSPQGERYSPLHF.

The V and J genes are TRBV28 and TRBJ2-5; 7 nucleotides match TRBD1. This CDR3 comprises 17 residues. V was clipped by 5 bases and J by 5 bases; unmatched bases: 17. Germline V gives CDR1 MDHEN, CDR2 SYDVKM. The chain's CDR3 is CASSPTTWTGGRETQYF. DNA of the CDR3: TGTGCCAGCAGTCCCACCACCTGGACAGGCGGCAGGGAGACCCAGTACTTC.

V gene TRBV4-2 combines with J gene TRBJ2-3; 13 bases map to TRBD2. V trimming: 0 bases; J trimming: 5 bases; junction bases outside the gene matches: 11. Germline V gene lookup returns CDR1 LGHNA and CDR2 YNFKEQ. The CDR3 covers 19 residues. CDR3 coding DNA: TGTGCCAGCAGCCAAGATAACCCCGGACTAGCGGGAGTAGGAGATACGCAGTATTTT. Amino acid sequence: CASSQDNPGLAGVGDTQYF.

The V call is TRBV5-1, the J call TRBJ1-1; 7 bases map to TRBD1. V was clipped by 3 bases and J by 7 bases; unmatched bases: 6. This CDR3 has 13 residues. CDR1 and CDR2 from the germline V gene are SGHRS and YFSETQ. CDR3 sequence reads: CASSSPGGIEAFF. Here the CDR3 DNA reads TGCGCCAGCAGCTCGCCAGGGGGGATTGAAGCTTTCTTT. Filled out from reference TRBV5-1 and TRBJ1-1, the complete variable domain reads KAGVTQTPRYLIKTRGQQVTLSCSPISGHRSVSWYQQTPGQGLQFLFEYFSETQRNKGNFPGRFSGRQFSNSRSEMNVSTLELGDSALYLCASSSPGGIEAFFGQGTRLTVV.

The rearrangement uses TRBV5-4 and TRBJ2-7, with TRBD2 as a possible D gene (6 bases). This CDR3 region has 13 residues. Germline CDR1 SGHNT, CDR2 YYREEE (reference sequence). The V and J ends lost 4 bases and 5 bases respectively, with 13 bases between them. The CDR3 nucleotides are TGTGCCAGCAGCGGGTCGGGGGTCCACGAGCAGTACTTC. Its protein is CASSGSGVHEQYF.

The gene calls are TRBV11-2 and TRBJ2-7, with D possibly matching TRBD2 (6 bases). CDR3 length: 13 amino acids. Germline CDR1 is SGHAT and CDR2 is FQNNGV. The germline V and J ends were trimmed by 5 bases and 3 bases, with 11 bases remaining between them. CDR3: CASSRLGGYEQYF. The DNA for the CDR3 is TGTGCCAGCAGCCGGCTCGGGGGCTACGAGCAGTACTTC. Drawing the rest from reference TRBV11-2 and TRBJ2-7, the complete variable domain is EAGVAQSPRYKIIEKRQSVAFWCNPISGHATLYWYQQILGQGPKLLIQFQNNGVVDDSQLPKDRFSAERLKGVDSTLKIQPAKLEDSAVYLCASSRLGGYEQYFGPGTRLTVT.

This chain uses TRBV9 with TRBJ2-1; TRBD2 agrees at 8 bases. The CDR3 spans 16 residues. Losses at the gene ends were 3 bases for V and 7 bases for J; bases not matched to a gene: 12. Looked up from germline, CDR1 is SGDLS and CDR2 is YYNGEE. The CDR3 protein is CASSATPGLVYNEQFF. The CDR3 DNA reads TGTGCCAGCAGCGCCACCCCGGGACTAGTTTATAATGAGCAGTTCTTC. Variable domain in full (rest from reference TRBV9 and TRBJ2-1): DSGVTQTPKHLITATGQRVTLRCSPRSGDLSVYWYQQSLDQGLQFLIQYYNGEERAKGNILERFSAQQFPDLHSELNLSSLELGDSALYFCASSATPGLVYNEQFFGPGTRLTVL.

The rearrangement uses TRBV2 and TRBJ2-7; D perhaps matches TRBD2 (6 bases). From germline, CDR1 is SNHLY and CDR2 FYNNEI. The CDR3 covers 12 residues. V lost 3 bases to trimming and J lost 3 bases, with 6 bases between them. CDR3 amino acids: CASSDGGYEQYF. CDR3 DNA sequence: TGTGCCAGCAGTGACGGGGGCTACGAGCAGTACTTC.

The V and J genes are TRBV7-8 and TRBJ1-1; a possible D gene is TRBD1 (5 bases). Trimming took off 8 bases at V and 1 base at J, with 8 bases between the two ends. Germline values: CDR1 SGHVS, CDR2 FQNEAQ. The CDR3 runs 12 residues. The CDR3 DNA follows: TGTGCCAGCGGGGCAGGGAACACTGAAGCTTTCTTT. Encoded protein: CASGAGNTEAFF.

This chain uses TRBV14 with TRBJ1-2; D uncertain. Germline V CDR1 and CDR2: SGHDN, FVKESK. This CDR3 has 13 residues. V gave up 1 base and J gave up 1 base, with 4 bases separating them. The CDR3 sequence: CASSQVSNYGYTF. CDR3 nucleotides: TGTGCCAGCAGCCAAGTCAGTAACTATGGCTACACCTTC.

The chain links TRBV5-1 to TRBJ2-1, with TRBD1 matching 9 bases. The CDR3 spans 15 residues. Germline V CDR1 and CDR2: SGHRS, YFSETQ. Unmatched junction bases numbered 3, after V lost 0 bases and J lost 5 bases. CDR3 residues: CASSLVRTGDNEQFF. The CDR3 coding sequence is TGCGCCAGCAGCTTGGTGAGGACAGGGGACAATGAGCAGTTCTTC.

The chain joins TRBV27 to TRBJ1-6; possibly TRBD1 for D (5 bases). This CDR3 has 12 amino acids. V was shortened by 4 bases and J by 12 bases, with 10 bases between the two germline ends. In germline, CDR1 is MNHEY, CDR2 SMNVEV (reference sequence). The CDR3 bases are TGTGCCAGCAGTTCTCAGGGAGGACCCCTCCACTTT. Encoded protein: CASSSQGGPLHF.

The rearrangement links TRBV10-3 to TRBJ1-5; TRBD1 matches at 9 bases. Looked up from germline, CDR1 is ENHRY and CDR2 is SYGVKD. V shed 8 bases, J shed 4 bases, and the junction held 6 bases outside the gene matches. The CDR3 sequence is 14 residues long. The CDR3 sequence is CAIGNRGQNQPQHF. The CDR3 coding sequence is TGTGCCATCGGCAACAGGGGGCAAAATCAGCCCCAGCATTTT.

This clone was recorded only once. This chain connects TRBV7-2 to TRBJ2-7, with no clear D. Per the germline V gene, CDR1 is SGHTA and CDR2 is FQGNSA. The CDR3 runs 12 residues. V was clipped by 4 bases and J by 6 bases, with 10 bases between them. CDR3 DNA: TGTGCCAGCAGCTCGCCTACCCTCGAGCAGTACTTC. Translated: CASSSPTLEQYF. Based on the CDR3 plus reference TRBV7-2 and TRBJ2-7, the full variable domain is GAGVSQSPSNKVTEKGKDVELRCDPISGHTALYWYRQSLGQGLEFLIYFQGNSAPDKSGLPSDRFSAERTGGSVSTLTIQRTQQEDSAVYLCASSSPTLEQYFGPGTRLTVT.

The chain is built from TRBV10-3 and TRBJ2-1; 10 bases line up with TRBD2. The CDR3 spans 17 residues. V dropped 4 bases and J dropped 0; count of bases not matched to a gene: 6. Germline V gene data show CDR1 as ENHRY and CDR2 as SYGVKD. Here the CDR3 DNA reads TGTGCCATCAGTGCTTCTAGCGGGAGAAACTCCTACAATGAGCAGTTCTTC. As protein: CAISASSGRNSYNEQFF.

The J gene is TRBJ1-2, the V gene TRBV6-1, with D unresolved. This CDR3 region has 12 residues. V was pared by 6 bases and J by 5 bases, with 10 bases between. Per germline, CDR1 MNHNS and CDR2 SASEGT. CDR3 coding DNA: TGTGCCAGCAGACTTCGAGTTTATGGCTACACCTTC. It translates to CASRLRVYGYTF.

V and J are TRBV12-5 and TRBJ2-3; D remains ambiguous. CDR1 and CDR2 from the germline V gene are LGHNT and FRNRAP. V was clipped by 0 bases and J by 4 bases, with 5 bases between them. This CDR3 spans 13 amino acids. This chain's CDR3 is CASGLVSPDTQYF. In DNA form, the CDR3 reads TGTGCTAGTGGTTTGGTCTCCCCAGATACGCAGTATTTT. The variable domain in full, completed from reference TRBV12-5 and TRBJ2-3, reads DARVTQTPRHKVTEMGQEVTMRCQPILGHNTVFWYRQTMMQGLELLAYFRNRAPLDDSGMPKDRFSAEMPDATLATLKIQPSEPRDSAVYFCASGLVSPDTQYFGPGTRLTVL.